This record covers a single T cell receptor (beta chain). This entry comes from a study of blood T cell repertoires in COVID-19. Turning to the study itself: Whether acute or convalescent, the COVID-19 samples came from the United States, Italy and Spain. Sources were T cells, B-cell-depleted T cells, or PBMCs; the material itself was cDNA or gDNA.

In the authors' workflow: Estimates of nucleated cell counts were drawn from the amplification of reference gene primers. Sequencing was performed with immunoSEQ multiplex PCR; in TCRdb, only in-frame clones are kept and a portion is missing. V, J and clone size derive from that table, while D and trimming were established from the DNA sequence. The data show approximately 280,000 clones, about nine tenths seen once. Sequenced: peripheral blood. The sequence came from a man aged 45-60 years with acute or convalescent COVID-19.

CDR3 protein: CATSEGGTEEQFF. The CDR3 DNA is TGTGCCACCAGTGAAGGGGGTACTGAGGAGCAGTTCTTC. The chain combines TRBV24-1 with TRBJ2-1, with D maybe TRBD1 (6 bases). Germline V lookup: CDR1 KGHDR, CDR2 SFDVKD. V lost 4 bases, J lost 10 bases, and 13 bases lay in between. CDR3 size: 13 residues.